This T cell receptor beta chain was captured in a study of tumor-infiltrating lymphocytes in oesophageal squamous cell carcinoma (dated by TCRdb to the mid-2010s). The library was produced with PCR. Sequencing used an Illumina HiSeq 2000. Clones were called with MiXCR by TCRdb after fastp trimmed the public reads at Q25, and only in-frame beta chains were retained. Every entry covers one CDR3 protein and lists the most common genes and DNA from its rows. The sample yields 9,500 or so distinct CDR3 sequences; approximately 50% were counted once. Over 30% of the sample is in the top ten clones. Points on this clonotype: No cognate antigen has been identified for it. Per-base qualities were not stored, and no clone one base away is much larger.

Trimming removed 6 bases from V and 2 bases from J; the gene matches leave 8 bases unexplained. The CDR3 covers 16 residues, taking in both the cysteine and the phenylalanine. CDR3 DNA is the only sequence kept; it has 48 bases, read in frame from the first base. As encoded in the germline V gene, CDR1 is MNHNS while CDR2 is SASEGT. The sequence is built from TRBV6-1 and TRBJ1-2; the central 11 bases match TRBD1. The sequenced sample consisted of esophageal tumor tissue. This TCR was recovered from a female donor with esophageal squamous cell carcinoma. The CDR3 is CASRGTGGTPNYGYTF. The nucleotides read TGTGCCAGCAGGGGGACAGGGGGGACCCCAAACTATGGCTACACCTTC.